One and the same sample provided the 3 T cell receptor beta chains below, sequenced in a study of blood T cell repertoires in COVID-19. The method was immunoSEQ multiplex PCR; TCRdb's version includes in-frame clones alone and lacks a portion of them. This sample has about 290,000 clones, with just under 85% found just once. Sequencing was carried out using peripheral blood. The receptors were gathered from a woman aged 45 to 65 with active or convalescent COVID-19.

This clone was picked up one time. The chain employs TRBV7-9 and TRBJ2-5; 11 bases agree with TRBD2. The CDR3 covers 16 residues. CDR1 and CDR2 from the germline V gene are SEHNR and FQNEAQ (reference sequence). The J segment lost 2 bases and the V segment lost 4 bases, leaving 6 bases of the junction unmatched. The CDR3 protein is CASSSAGTSGQETQYF. The CDR3 DNA reads TGTGCCAGCAGCTCCGCCGGGACTAGCGGACAAGAGACCCAGTACTTC.

This clone was seen only once. The chain recombines TRBV19 with TRBJ1-2; D is uncertain. Germline CDR1 reads LNHDA; CDR2 reads SQIVND (reference sequence). The CDR3 loop spans 14 amino acids. V dropped 5 bases and J dropped 4 bases, with 14 bases sitting between them. The CDR3 sequence is CASSAGRGSYGYTF. The CDR3 coding sequence is TGTGCCAGTAGTGCCGGACGGGGAAGCTATGGCTACACCTTC.

The sample holds one count of this clone. The chain combines TRBV5-4 with TRBJ2-1, with a tentative D call TRBD2 (5 bases). CDR3 length: 14 amino acids. Germline CDR1 reads SGHNT; CDR2 reads YYREEE (reference sequence). The V end lost 3 bases, the J end lost 4 bases, and 11 bases lay between the germline ends. The CDR3 region has the DNA TGTGCCAGCAGCTCCGAGGGCCCTTACAATGAGCAGTTCTTC. It translates to CASSSEGPYNEQFF.